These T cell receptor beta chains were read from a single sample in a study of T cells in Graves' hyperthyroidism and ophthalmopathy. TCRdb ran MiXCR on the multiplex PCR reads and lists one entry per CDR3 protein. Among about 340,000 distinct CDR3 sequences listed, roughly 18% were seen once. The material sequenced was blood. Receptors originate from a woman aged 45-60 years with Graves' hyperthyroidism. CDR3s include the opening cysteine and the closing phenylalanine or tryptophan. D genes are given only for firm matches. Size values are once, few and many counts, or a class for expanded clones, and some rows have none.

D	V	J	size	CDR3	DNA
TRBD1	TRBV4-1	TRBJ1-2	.	CASSRRQGDDYGYTF	TGCGCCAGCAGCCGCAGACAGGGCGACGACTATGGCTACACCTTC
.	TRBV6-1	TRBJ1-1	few	CASGTGFNTEAFF	TGTGCCAGCGGAACAGGGTTTAACACTGAAGCTTTCTTT
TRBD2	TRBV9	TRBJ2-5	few	CASSGLAGVRETQYF	TGTGCCAGCAGCGGACTAGCGGGAGTGAGAGAGACCCAGTACTTC
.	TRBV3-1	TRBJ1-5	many	CASSQMRDQPQHF	TGTGCCAGCAGCCAGATGCGGGATCAGCCCCAGCATTTT
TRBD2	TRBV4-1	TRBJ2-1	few	CASSQTLPTSGRIDEQFF	TGCGCCAGCAGCCAAACTTTACCGACTAGCGGGAGGATCGATGAGCAGTTCTTC
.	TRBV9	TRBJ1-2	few	CASSRDGAIEAGNGYTF	TGTGCCAGCAGCCGGGACGGAGCTATAGAAGCCGGTAATGGCTACACCTTC
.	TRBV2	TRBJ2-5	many	CASRGGAGQETQYF	TGTGCCAGCAGAGGGGGGGCCGGGCAAGAGACCCAGTACTTC
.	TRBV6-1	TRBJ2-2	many	CAATSGAGTGELFF	TGTGCCGCCACCTCCGGGGCCGGCACCGGGGAGCTGTTTTTT
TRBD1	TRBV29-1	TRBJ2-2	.	CSGGTANTGELFF	TGCAGCGGGGGGACAGCGAACACCGGGGAGCTGTTTTTT
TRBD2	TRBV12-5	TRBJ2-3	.	CASGFLLADSTDTQYF	TGTGCTAGTGGTTTCCTACTAGCGGATTCCACAGATACGCAGTATTTT
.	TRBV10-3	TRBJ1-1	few	CAISGQNTEAFF	TGTGCCATCAGTGGACAAAACACTGAAGCTTTCTTT
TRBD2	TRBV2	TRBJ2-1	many	CASSEGSRTSGGEDEQFF	TGTGCCAGCAGTGAAGGGTCCCGGACTAGCGGGGGGGAAGATGAGCAGTTCTTC
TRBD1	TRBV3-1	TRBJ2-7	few	CASSQDWRGQGDEQYF	TGTGCCAGCAGCCAAGATTGGAGGGGACAGGGGGACGAGCAGTACTTC
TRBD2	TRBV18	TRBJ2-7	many	CASSPGLGRYEQYF	TGTGCCAGCTCACCGGGACTAGGAAGATACGAGCAGTACTTC
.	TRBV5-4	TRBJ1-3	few	CASSLGSGSGNTIYF	TGTGCCAGCAGCTTGGGATCAGGATCTGGAAACACCATATATTTT
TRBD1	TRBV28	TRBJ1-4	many	CASRLPGQRSEKLFF	TGTGCCAGCAGATTACCGGGACAGAGAAGCGAAAAACTGTTTTTT
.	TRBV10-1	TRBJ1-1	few	CASSGSGAAGAFF	TGCGCCAGCAGTGGTTCGGGGGCCGCGGGAGCTTTCTTT
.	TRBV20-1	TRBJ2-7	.	CSVALLVEQYF	TGCAGTGTCGCCCTCTTGGTGGAGCAGTACTTC
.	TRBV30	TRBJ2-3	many	CSAGPSTDTQYF	TGTTCTGCAGGCCCGAGCACAGATACGCAGTATTTT
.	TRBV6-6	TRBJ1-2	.	CASSYSANGRYTF	TGTGCCAGCAGTTACTCGGCAAACGGGCGCTACACCTTC
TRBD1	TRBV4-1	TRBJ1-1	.	CASSQLTGENTEAFF	TGCGCCAGCAGCCAGCTGACAGGGGAAAACACTGAAGCTTTCTTT
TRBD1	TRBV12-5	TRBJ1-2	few	CASGRDSYGYTF	TGTGCTAGTGGTCGGGACAGCTATGGCTACACCTTC
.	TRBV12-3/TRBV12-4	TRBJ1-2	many	CASSLNYYGYTF	TGTGCCAGCAGTTTAAACTACTATGGCTACACCTTC
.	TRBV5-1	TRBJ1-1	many	CASSLLPVNTEAFF	TGCGCCAGCAGCTTGCTCCCGGTGAACACTGAAGCTTTCTTT
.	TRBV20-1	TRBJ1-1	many	CSARRSGTPNTEAFF	TGCAGTGCTAGACGTTCCGGGACACCGAACACTGAAGCTTTCTTT